This T cell receptor (beta chain) originates from a study of blood T cell repertoires in COVID-19. With 0 bases removed from V and 4 bases from J, the gap between germline ends came to 6 bases. This CDR3 has 13 amino acids. TCRdb keeps only in-frame clones here, not all; method: immunoSEQ multiplex PCR. The sample consists of 150,000 to 200,000 clones, approximately 91% of them appearing once. V is TRBV12-3 or TRBV12-4 and J is TRBJ1-2; D is uncertain. This clonotype was sampled from a young man with acute or convalescent COVID-19. What was sequenced was peripheral blood. The CDR3 bases are TGTGCCAGCAGTTTAGCGGTGGCCTATGGCTACACCTTC. This gives the protein CASSLAVAYGYTF.